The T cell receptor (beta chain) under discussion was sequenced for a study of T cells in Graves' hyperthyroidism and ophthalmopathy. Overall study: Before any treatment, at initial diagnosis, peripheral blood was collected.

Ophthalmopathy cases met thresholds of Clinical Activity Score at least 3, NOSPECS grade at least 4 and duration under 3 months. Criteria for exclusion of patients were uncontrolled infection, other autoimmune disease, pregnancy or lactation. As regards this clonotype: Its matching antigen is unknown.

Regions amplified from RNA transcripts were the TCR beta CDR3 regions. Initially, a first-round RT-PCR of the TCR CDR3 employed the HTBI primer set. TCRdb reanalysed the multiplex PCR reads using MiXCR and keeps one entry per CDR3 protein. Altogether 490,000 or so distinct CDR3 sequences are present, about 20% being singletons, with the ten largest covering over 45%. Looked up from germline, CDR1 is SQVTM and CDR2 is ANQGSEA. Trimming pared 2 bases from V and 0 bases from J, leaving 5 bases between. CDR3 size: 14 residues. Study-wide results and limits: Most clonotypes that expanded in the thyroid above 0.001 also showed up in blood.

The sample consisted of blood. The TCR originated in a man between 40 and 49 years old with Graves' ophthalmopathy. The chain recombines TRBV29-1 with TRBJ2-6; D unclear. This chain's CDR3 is CSVEQDSGANVLTF. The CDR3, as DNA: TGCAGCGTTGAACAGGACTCTGGGGCCAACGTCCTGACTTTC.